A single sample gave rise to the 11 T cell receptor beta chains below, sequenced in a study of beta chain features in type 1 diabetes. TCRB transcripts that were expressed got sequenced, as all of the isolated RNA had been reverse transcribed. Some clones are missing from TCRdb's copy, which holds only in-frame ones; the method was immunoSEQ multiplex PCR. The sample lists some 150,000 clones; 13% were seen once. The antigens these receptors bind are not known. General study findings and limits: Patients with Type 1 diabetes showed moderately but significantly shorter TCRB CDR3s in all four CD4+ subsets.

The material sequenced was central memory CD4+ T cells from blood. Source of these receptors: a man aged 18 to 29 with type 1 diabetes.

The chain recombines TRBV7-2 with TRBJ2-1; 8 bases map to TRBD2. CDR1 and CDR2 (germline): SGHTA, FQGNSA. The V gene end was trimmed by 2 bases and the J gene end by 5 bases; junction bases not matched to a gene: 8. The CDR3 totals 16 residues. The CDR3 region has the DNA TGTGCCAGCAGCTTACAACTCAGCGGGGGACACAATGAGCAGTTCTTC. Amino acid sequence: CASSLQLSGGHNEQFF.

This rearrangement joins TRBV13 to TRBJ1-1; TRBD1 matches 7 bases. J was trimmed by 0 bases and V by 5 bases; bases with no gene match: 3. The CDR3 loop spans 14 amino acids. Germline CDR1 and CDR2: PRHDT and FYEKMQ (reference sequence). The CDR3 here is CASSARGLNTEAFF. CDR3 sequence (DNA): TGTGCCAGCAGCGCTAGGGGGCTGAACACTGAAGCTTTCTTT.

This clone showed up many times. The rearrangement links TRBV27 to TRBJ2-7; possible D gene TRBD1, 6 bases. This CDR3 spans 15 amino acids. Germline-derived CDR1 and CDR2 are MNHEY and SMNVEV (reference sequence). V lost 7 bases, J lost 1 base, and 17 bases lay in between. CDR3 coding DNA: TGTGCCAGCATGATCTGGGGACACGAGTCCTACGAGCAGTACTTC. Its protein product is CASMIWGHESYEQYF.

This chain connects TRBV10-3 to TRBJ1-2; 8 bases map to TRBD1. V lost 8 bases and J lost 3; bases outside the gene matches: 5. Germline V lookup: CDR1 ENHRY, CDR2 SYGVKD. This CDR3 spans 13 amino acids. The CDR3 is CAIQLQGDYGYTF. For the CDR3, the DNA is TGTGCCATCCAACTACAGGGGGACTATGGCTACACCTTC.

The CDR3 sequence is CASSSGTASQGPQHF. As DNA, the CDR3 is TGTGCCAGCAGTTCAGGGACAGCCTCACAAGGGCCCCAGCATTTT. The chain employs TRBV28 and TRBJ1-5, with 7 nucleotides matching TRBD1. The CDR3 covers 15 residues. Germline V CDR1 and CDR2: MDHEN, SYDVKM. Losses at the gene ends were 4 bases for V and 9 bases for J; bases not matched to a gene: 12.

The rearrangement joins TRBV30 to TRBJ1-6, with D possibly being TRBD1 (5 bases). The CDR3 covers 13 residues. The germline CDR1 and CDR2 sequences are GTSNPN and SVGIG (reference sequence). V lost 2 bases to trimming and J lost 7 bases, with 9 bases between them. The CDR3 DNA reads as TGTGCCTGGAGTCCCGGGGGGAATTCACCCCTCCACTTT. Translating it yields CAWSPGGNSPLHF.

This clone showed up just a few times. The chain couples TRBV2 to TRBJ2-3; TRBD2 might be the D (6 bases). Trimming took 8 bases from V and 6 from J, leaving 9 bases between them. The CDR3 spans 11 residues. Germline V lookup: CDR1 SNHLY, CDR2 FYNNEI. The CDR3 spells CASHLADTQYF. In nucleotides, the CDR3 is TGTGCCAGCCACCTAGCGGATACGCAGTATTTT.

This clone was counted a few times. The CDR3 nucleotides read TGTGCCAGCAGCCCGACGCGGACTAATGAAAAACTGTTTTTT. This codes for CASSPTRTNEKLFF. V and J are TRBV6-5 and TRBJ1-4; D not certain. The V end was cut by 6 bases, the J end by 2 bases, with 10 bases between. This CDR3 is 14 amino acids long. From germline, CDR1 is MNHEY and CDR2 SVGAGI.

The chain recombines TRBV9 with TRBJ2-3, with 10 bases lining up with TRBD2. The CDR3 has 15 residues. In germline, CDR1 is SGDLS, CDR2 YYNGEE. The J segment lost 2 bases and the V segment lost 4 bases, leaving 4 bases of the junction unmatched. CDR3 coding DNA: TGTGCCAGCAGCTCTAGCGGGGGAGCCACAGATACGCAGTATTTT. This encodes CASSSSGGATDTQYF.

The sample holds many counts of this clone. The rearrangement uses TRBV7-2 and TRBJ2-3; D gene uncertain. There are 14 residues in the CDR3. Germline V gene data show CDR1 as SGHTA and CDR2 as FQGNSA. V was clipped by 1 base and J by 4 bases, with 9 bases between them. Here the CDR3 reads CASSLDRSPDTQYF. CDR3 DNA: TGTGCCAGCAGCTTAGATCGGTCCCCAGATACGCAGTATTTT. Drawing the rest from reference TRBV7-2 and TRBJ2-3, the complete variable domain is GAGVSQSPSNKVTEKGKDVELRCDPISGHTALYWYRQSLGQGLEFLIYFQGNSAPDKSGLPSDRFSAERTGGSVSTLTIQRTQQEDSAVYLCASSLDRSPDTQYFGPGTRLTVL.

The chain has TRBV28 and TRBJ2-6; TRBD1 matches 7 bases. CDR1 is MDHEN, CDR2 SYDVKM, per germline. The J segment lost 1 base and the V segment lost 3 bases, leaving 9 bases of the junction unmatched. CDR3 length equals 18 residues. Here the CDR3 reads CASSFDKDRRSGANVLTF. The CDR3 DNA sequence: TGTGCCAGCAGTTTTGATAAGGACAGGAGGTCTGGGGCCAACGTCCTGACTTTC.